Each of the 8 T cell receptor beta chains below was sequenced from the same sample in a study of identical twins. One entry per CDR3 protein results from TCRdb running MiXCR on the 5' RACE reads. The repertoire holds hundreds of thousands of distinct CDR3 sequences, with 8.6% as singletons. These same records also appear under a second study, on yellow fever vaccine responses in identical twins.

Sequencing was carried out using PBMCs. These receptors were taken from a woman between 18 and 29 years old in good health.

This clonotype was seen a few times. The chain has TRBV6-5 and TRBJ1-1; no definite D call. V lost 0 bases and J lost 0, with 11 bases in between. The length of the CDR3 is 16 residues. Germline assignment: CDR1 MNHEY and CDR2 SVGAGI. CDR3 in DNA: TGTGCCAGCAGTTACTCGATGTCCTTCATGAACACTGAAGCTTTCTTT. Amino acid sequence: CASSYSMSFMNTEAFF.

This clonotype was picked up many times. The chain uses TRBV7-8 and TRBJ2-7, with D unclear. CDR3 size: 13 residues. Germline V gene sequence: CDR1 SGHVS, CDR2 FQNEAQ. V lost 3 bases, J lost 4 bases, and 10 bases lay in between. The CDR3 sequence is CASSFGTEYEQYF. The CDR3 nucleotides read TGTGCCAGCAGCTTTGGTACAGAATACGAGCAGTACTTC.

The chain uses TRBV20-1 and TRBJ1-1; D unresolved. The CDR3 loop spans 14 amino acids. Between the trimmed V and J ends, which lost 2 bases and 5 bases, there was a span of 15 bases. Germline assignment: CDR1 DFQATT and CDR2 SNEGSKA (reference sequence). CDR3 residues: CSARFGQARTEAFF. CDR3 sequence (DNA): TGCAGTGCTAGATTTGGGCAGGCGAGGACTGAAGCTTTCTTT.

This chain connects TRBV30 to TRBJ2-7; the D is unclear. V lost 2 bases, J lost 7 bases, and 12 bases lay in between. This CDR3 is 12 amino acids long. The germline CDR1 and CDR2 sequences are GTSNPN and SVGIG (reference sequence). CDR3 DNA: TGTGCCTGGAGTAAATGGTCGGAGGAGCAGTACTTC. Protein: CAWSKWSEEQYF. The full variable domain, in which reference TRBV30 and TRBJ2-7 provide the parts outside the CDR3, is SQTIHQWPATLVQPVGSPLSLECTVEGTSNPNLYWYRQAAGRGLQLLFYSVGIGQISSEVPQNLSASRPQDRQFILSSKKLLLSDSGFYLCAWSKWSEEQYFGPGTRLTVT.

This clonotype was seen at least ten times. Its ends do not fully match the called genes, so a read error is possible. The rearrangement uses TRBV7-2 and TRBJ2-3, with D unclear. CDR3 length equals 15 residues. Germline CDR1 SGHTA, CDR2 FQGNSA. The CDR3 region is CASRPRESPTYTQYF. Written as DNA, the CDR3 is TGTGCCAGCAGGCCAAGGGAATCCCCCACATATACGCAGTATTTT.

The CDR3 loop reads CASSQSSGSPYNEQFF. The CDR3 nucleotides read TGCGCCAGCAGCCAGTCTAGCGGGAGTCCCTACAATGAGCAGTTCTTC. The chain couples TRBV4-3 to TRBJ2-1, with TRBD2 matching 10 bases. The CDR3 loop spans 16 amino acids. Trimming cost V 3 bases and J 2 bases; bases outside gene matches: 4. Germline CDR1 and CDR2: LGHNA and YSLEER.

Ten or more counts support this clonotype. V is TRBV3-1 and J is TRBJ1-1; D remains unclear. The ends were cut back, 4 bases at V and 2 bases at J, with 14 bases in the middle. This CDR3 comprises 15 residues. CDR1 and CDR2 (germline): LGHDT, YNNKEL (reference sequence). The CDR3: CASSPWEYSNTEAFF. For the CDR3, the DNA is TGTGCCAGCAGCCCGTGGGAGTACTCAAACACTGAAGCTTTCTTT.

The chain has TRBV4-2 and TRBJ2-5, with TRBD1 matching over 9 bases. CDR1 and CDR2 from the germline V gene are LGHNA and YNFKEQ. The ends lost 6 bases at V and 3 bases at J; junction bases unmatched: 17. The CDR3 contains 18 residues. CDR3 loop: CASRKTALTGTGKETQYF. The DNA of the CDR3 is TGTGCCAGCAGAAAGACAGCCCTTACCGGGACAGGGAAAGAGACCCAGTACTTC.